The 3 T cell receptor beta chains below all came from one sample that was sequenced in a study of human T cells and chemical hapten exposure. As to time point: pre-sensitization, week 0. Stated treatment: therapeutic diphenylcyclopropenone sensitization with weekly scalp DPC. In TCRdb, the RACE reads were re-called with MiXCR into one record per CDR3 protein. Here the sample spans a few hundred thousand distinct CDR3 sequences, just under 8% being singletons. This material consisted of whole blood, taken in connection with sensitization to the hapten diphenylcyclopropenone (DPC). The receptor set was obtained from a man aged 18 to 29 with alopecia areata. Some clones in this sample may be carry-over from other donors' samples.

The V and J genes are TRBV6-6 and TRBJ1-5; D is perhaps TRBD1 (6 bases). The CDR3 runs 14 residues. V was trimmed by 6 bases and J by 3 bases, leaving 12 bases between them. In germline, CDR1 is MNHNY, CDR2 SVGAGI (reference sequence). The DNA for the CDR3 is TGTGCCAGCAGCCGTGGACAGTACAATCAGCCCCAGCATTTT. Its protein product is CASSRGQYNQPQHF.

This clonotype was detected only a few times. For the CDR3, the DNA is TGTGCCAGCAGCGTAGACGGGGGAAACACCATATATTTT. Amino acids: CASSVDGGNTIYF. The J gene is TRBJ1-3, the V gene TRBV9; D is unclear. Deletions cut 0 bases from V and 4 bases from J, with 5 bases between. The CDR3 loop spans 13 amino acids. Germline-derived CDR1 and CDR2 are SGDLS and YYNGEE.

A few counts support this clonotype. The V and J genes are TRBV9 and TRBJ2-4; no reliable D call. Trimming removed 0 bases at V and 4 bases at J, with 11 bases between. Germline CDR1 SGDLS, CDR2 YYNGEE. The CDR3 has 15 residues. The CDR3 DNA reads as TGTGCCAGCAGCGTAGAGTCGAACCAAAAAAACATTCAGTACTTC. Translated, it gives CASSVESNQKNIQYF.